The 28 T cell receptor beta chains reported below all come from one sample, sequenced in a study of shared clonotypes between healthy human individuals. Assay: immunoSEQ multiplex PCR; the TCRdb copy retains only in-frame clones and omits some. The sample has around 2.5 million clones; over 85% are singletons. Sequencing was performed on naive CD4+ T cells from PBMCs. Sample subset: CD45RA+ positively selected. Every receptor here comes from a man younger than 35 in good health. Some clones in this sample may be carry-over from other donors' samples.

The genes are TRBV28 and TRBJ1-5, with a tentative D call TRBD1 (6 bases). Germline loops: CDR1 MDHEN, CDR2 SYDVKM. The CDR3 loop spans 17 amino acids. The V and J ends lost 3 bases and 4 bases respectively, with 19 bases between them. In DNA, the CDR3 is TGTGCCAGCAGTTTTGGAGTTGGGGGCCTCCGAAATCAGCCCCAGCATTTT. Translation: CASSFGVGGLRNQPQHF.

The gene calls are TRBV7-9 and TRBJ1-1; 8 bases map to TRBD1. The CDR3 has 17 amino acids. The germline V gene has CDR1 SEHNR and CDR2 FQNEAQ (reference sequence). Trimming cost V 5 bases and J 2 bases; bases outside gene matches: 13. The CDR3 nucleotides read TGTGCCAGCAGCAGAGGATACTCCAGGGGGCGTAACACTGAAGCTTTCTTT. Translation gives CASSRGYSRGRNTEAFF.

The rearrangement uses TRBV18 and TRBJ2-2; 11 bases align to TRBD2. The germline V gene has CDR1 KGHSH and CDR2 LQKENI. V gave up 5 bases and J gave up 6 bases; unmatched junction bases: 11. This CDR3 has 17 amino acids. As DNA, the CDR3 is TGTGCCAGCTCAGCCGGGACTAGCGGACGTAGGGCCGGGGAGCTGTTTTTT. It is translated as CASSAGTSGRRAGELFF. The whole variable domain, filled in from reference TRBV18 and TRBJ2-2, reads NAGVMQNPRHLVRRRGQEARLRCSPMKGHSHVYWYRQLPEEGLKFMVYLQKENIIDESGMPKERFSAEFPKEGPSILRIQQVVRGDSAAYFCASSAGTSGRRAGELFFGEGSRLTVL.

The J gene is TRBJ1-4, the V gene TRBV5-5, with 7 bases aligning to TRBD1. V lost 4 bases and J lost 8; bases outside the gene matches: 8. CDR3 size: 14 residues. CDR1 SGHKS and CDR2 YYEKEE come from the germline V gene (reference sequence). CDR3 protein: CASSLGTDFEKLFF. CDR3 coding DNA: TGTGCCAGCAGCCTCGGGACAGACTTCGAAAAACTGTTTTTT.

The rearrangement links TRBV11-3 to TRBJ1-1; 8 nucleotides line up with TRBD1. The CDR3 length is 15 residues. J lost 1 base, V lost 4 bases, and 5 bases had no gene match. Per the germline V gene, CDR1 is SGHNT and CDR2 is YENEEA. The CDR3 sequence: CASSSGGVGNTEAFF. The DNA of the CDR3 is TGTGCCAGCAGCTCAGGGGGCGTCGGGAACACTGAAGCTTTCTTT.

The chain has TRBV7-3 and TRBJ2-5; 9 nucleotides align to TRBD1. V shed 5 bases, J shed 10 bases, and the junction held 8 bases outside the gene matches. CDR1 SGHTA and CDR2 FQGTGA come from the germline V gene. The CDR3 contains 13 residues. The DNA of the CDR3 is TGTGCCAGCAGCAGCGACAGGGGGTCAGGCCAGTACTTC. Translating gives CASSSDRGSGQYF.

This chain links TRBV10-1 with TRBJ1-2, with D hard to call. Trimming removed 2 bases at V and 3 bases at J, with 13 bases between. The length of the CDR3 is 15 residues. Germline V lookup: CDR1 WNHNN, CDR2 SYGVQD (reference sequence). CDR3: CASSERSMRDYGYTF. The CDR3 bases are TGCGCCAGCAGTGAGCGAAGTATGAGGGACTATGGCTACACCTTC.

The chain employs TRBV6-6 and TRBJ2-5, with D possibly matching TRBD1 (5 bases). The CDR3 has 13 residues. Trimming took 2 bases from V and 5 from J, leaving 9 bases between them. Germline CDR1 reads MNHNY; CDR2 reads SVGAGI (reference sequence). CDR3 sequence: CASSYNPGETQYF. The CDR3 DNA sequence: TGTGCCAGCAGTTACAACCCAGGGGAGACCCAGTACTTC.

The chain carries TRBV28 and TRBJ1-4; a weak D match, TRBD1 (5 bases). Trimming pared 2 bases from V and 7 bases from J, leaving 14 bases between. Germline V gene sequence: CDR1 MDHEN, CDR2 SYDVKM. The CDR3 extends over 15 amino acids. The CDR3 protein is CASSLNQGRGEKLFF. The CDR3 DNA is TGTGCCAGCAGTTTAAACCAGGGACGTGGTGAAAAACTGTTTTTT.

Note on this clone: At the DNA level, this CDR3 is encoded by other sequences in the same sample as well. The chain is built from TRBV7-9 and TRBJ1-1; TRBD1 agrees at 7 bases. The CDR3 runs 15 residues. Germline V gene data show CDR1 as SEHNR and CDR2 as FQNEAQ (reference sequence). Trimming took 1 base from V and 0 from J; bases not matched to a gene: 2. CDR3 sequence reads: CASSLEGQLNTEAFF. As DNA, the CDR3 is TGTGCCAGCAGCTTAGAGGGACAGCTGAACACTGAAGCTTTCTTT.

The J gene is TRBJ2-5, the V gene TRBV6-5, with TRBD2 as a possible D gene (5 bases). CDR1 and CDR2 (germline): MNHEY, SVGAGI. Trimming pared 4 bases from V and 6 bases from J, leaving 21 bases between. This CDR3 spans 16 amino acids. The CDR3 loop reads CASSSSNGESFQTQYF. The CDR3 DNA is TGTGCCAGCAGTTCATCAAACGGGGAGTCGTTTCAGACCCAGTACTTC.

The V gene is TRBV10-3, the J gene TRBJ2-2; 7 bases fit TRBD2. Per germline, CDR1 ENHRY and CDR2 SYGVKD. CDR3 length equals 16 residues. J was trimmed by 7 bases and V by 4 bases; bases with no gene match: 12. The CDR3 spells CAISGVLAGEVGELFF. The CDR3 bases are TGTGCCATCAGTGGAGTCCTCGCGGGAGAGGTCGGGGAGCTGTTTTTT.

J is TRBJ1-4 and V is TRBV2, with 7 bases matching TRBD1. There are 19 residues in the CDR3. The germline gives CDR1 SNHLY, CDR2 FYNNEI. V gave up 6 bases and J gave up 0 bases; unmatched junction bases: 16. The CDR3, as DNA: TGTGCCAGCAGGGAGACGGTTACAGGGGTTTGGGCAACTAATGAAAAACTGTTTTTT. It is translated as CASRETVTGVWATNEKLFF.

The V call is TRBV29-1, the J call TRBJ2-2; possibly TRBD2 for D (6 bases). V lost 3 bases, J lost 7 bases, and 12 bases lay in between. There are 13 residues in the CDR3. Germline CDR1 is SQVTM and CDR2 is ANQGSEA. CDR3 sequence (DNA): TGCAGCGTTGAGCCGGGGGTGGGCGGGGAGCTGTTTTTT. Translated: CSVEPGVGGELFF.

This chain links TRBV28 with TRBJ2-2, with TRBD2 matching over 9 bases. V lost 6 bases, J lost 7 bases, and 9 bases stayed unmatched. Germline CDR1 reads MDHEN; CDR2 reads SYDVKM. This CDR3 is built from 15 residues. CDR3 region: CASSGGTSLFGELFF. CDR3 coding DNA: TGTGCCAGCAGCGGCGGGACTAGCCTTTTCGGGGAGCTGTTTTTT. The entire variable domain, with the rest obtained from reference TRBV28 and TRBJ2-2, is as follows: DVKVTQSSRYLVKRTGEKVFLECVQDMDHENMFWYRQDPGLGLRLIYFSYDVKMKEKGDIPEGYSVSREKKERFSLILESASTNQTSMYLCASSGGTSLFGELFFGEGSRLTVL.

With regard to this clone: The same CDR3 is also encoded by other DNA sequences in this sample. The chain links TRBV5-1 to TRBJ2-7; D possibly corresponds to TRBD2 (5 bases). The germline V gene encodes CDR1 SGHRS and CDR2 YFSETQ. V was trimmed by 3 bases and J by 2 bases, leaving 12 bases between them. This CDR3 has 14 residues. The CDR3 here is CASSSRTGTYEQYF. CDR3 sequence (DNA): TGCGCCAGCAGCTCACGGACGGGAACCTACGAGCAGTACTTC. The whole variable domain, filled in from reference TRBV5-1 and TRBJ2-7, reads KAGVTQTPRYLIKTRGQQVTLSCSPISGHRSVSWYQQTPGQGLQFLFEYFSETQRNKGNFPGRFSGRQFSNSRSEMNVSTLELGDSALYLCASSSRTGTYEQYFGPGTRLTVT.

V gene TRBV5-4 combines with J gene TRBJ1-1, with D perhaps matching TRBD1 (5 bases). Germline-derived CDR1 and CDR2 are SGHNT and YYREEE (reference sequence). Trimming removed 3 bases from V and 0 bases from J, with 9 bases in between. The CDR3 is made up of 14 amino acids. Here the CDR3 reads CASSWGGMNTEAFF. The CDR3 nucleotides read TGTGCCAGCAGCTGGGGGGGGATGAACACTGAAGCTTTCTTT.

The genes are TRBV5-6 and TRBJ2-3; D is undetermined. V was shortened by 1 base and J by 8 bases, with 14 bases between the two germline ends. This CDR3 is built from 14 residues. In germline, CDR1 is SGHDT, CDR2 YYEEEE. The CDR3 nucleotides are TGTGCCAGCAGCTTGACAAGGTCCTCCGGTACGCAGTATTTT. Translating gives CASSLTRSSGTQYF.

The chain is built from TRBV5-1 and TRBJ2-3; perhaps D is TRBD1 or TRBD2 (5 bases each). The CDR3 is 14 residues long. V shed 4 bases and J shed 0 bases, with 9 bases lying between them. Germline-derived CDR1 and CDR2 are SGHRS and YFSETQ. The CDR3 nucleotides are TGCGCCAGCAGCGGGGACCTGAGCACAGATACGCAGTATTTT. It translates to CASSGDLSTDTQYF.

The genes are TRBV6-5 and TRBJ2-7; the match to TRBD1 covers 7 bases. Germline values: CDR1 MNHEY, CDR2 SVGAGI. The CDR3 runs 12 residues. After removal of 6 bases from V and 5 bases from J, the junction contained 4 bases not matched to a gene. The CDR3: CASSRGGDEQYF. In DNA, the CDR3 is TGTGCCAGCAGCAGAGGGGGCGACGAGCAGTACTTC.

The chain has TRBV19 and TRBJ2-1; no definite D call. This CDR3 spans 12 amino acids. Looked up from germline, CDR1 is LNHDA and CDR2 is SQIVND (reference sequence). V was pared by 7 bases and J by 8 bases, with 12 bases between. As DNA, the CDR3 is TGTGCCAGTAATACACCCCTCGATGAGCAGTTCTTC. Its translation: CASNTPLDEQFF.

The chain uses TRBV5-4 and TRBJ1-3; D is unresolved. Between the trimmed V and J ends, which lost 0 bases and 0 bases, there was a span of 10 bases. This CDR3 is 16 amino acids long. Germline CDR1 SGHNT, CDR2 YYREEE (reference sequence). The CDR3 bases are TGTGCCAGCAGCTTGGGACCGGGCTTCTCTGGAAACACCATATATTTT. It encodes CASSLGPGFSGNTIYF.

The chain carries TRBV7-8 and TRBJ2-5; D remains unclear. Germline V gene sequence: CDR1 SGHVS, CDR2 FQNEAQ. Trimming pared 2 bases from V and 3 bases from J, leaving 7 bases between. The CDR3 extends over 13 amino acids. DNA for the CDR3: TGTGCCAGCAGCTTACCCAGCAAAGAGACCCAGTACTTC. Translation gives CASSLPSKETQYF.

The CDR3 nucleotides are TGCGCCAGCAGCCCCCTCGGGCAGGGGTCCTATGGCTACACCTTC. As protein: CASSPLGQGSYGYTF. The rearrangement links TRBV5-1 to TRBJ1-2, with D perhaps TRBD1 (6 bases). Looked up from germline, CDR1 is SGHRS and CDR2 is YFSETQ. V lost 4 bases, J lost 4 bases, and 17 bases lay in between. This CDR3 comprises 15 residues.

To note about this clone: Additional DNA sequences in this sample encode the identical CDR3. The chain couples TRBV2 to TRBJ1-1; D uncertain. The CDR3 length is 11 residues. Trimming stripped 8 bases from V and 1 base from J, with 5 bases between. Germline CDR1 SNHLY, CDR2 FYNNEI. CDR3 protein: CASSANTEAFF. CDR3 DNA sequence: TGTGCCAGCTCAGCGAACACTGAAGCTTTCTTT.

Regarding this clone: Other DNA sequences from this sample encode an identical CDR3 as well. This chain joins TRBV30 and TRBJ2-5; 14 bases are shared with TRBD2. Per the germline V gene, CDR1 is GTSNPN and CDR2 is SVGIG (reference sequence). J gave up 5 bases and V 3 bases, and 5 bases lay outside the gene matches. The CDR3 loop spans 15 amino acids. CDR3 protein: CAWSPGLAGAETQYF. CDR3 nucleotide sequence: TGTGCCTGGAGCCCGGGACTAGCGGGAGCGGAGACCCAGTACTTC.

This chain connects TRBV7-2 to TRBJ2-1, with D perhaps TRBD1 (5 bases). The V gene's germline CDR1 is SGHTA and CDR2 FQGNSA. This CDR3 has 15 residues. V was shortened by 1 base and J by 4 bases, with 11 bases between the two germline ends. CDR3: CASSLVWGRYNEQFF. Written as DNA, the CDR3 is TGTGCCAGCAGCTTAGTGTGGGGCAGATACAATGAGCAGTTCTTC.

This clone has only a few counts. This chain links TRBV7-3 with TRBJ2-1; D is possibly TRBD2 (5 bases). The CDR3 is 15 residues long. V gave up 1 base and J gave up 7 bases, with 14 bases separating them. Germline loops: CDR1 SGHTA, CDR2 FQGTGA. The CDR3 here is CASSLMASFRNEQFF. The DNA of the CDR3 is TGTGCCAGCAGCTTAATGGCTAGCTTTCGGAATGAGCAGTTCTTC.